This T cell receptor beta chain is from a study of blood T cell repertoires in COVID-19. For the study at large: The United States, Italy and Spain were the sources of the acute and convalescent COVID-19 samples. T cells, B-cell-depleted T cells, or PBMCs supplied cDNA or gDNA.

In the authors' workflow: How many nucleated cells were present was estimated from reference gene primer amplification. Sequencing used immunoSEQ multiplex PCR; TCRdb keeps in-frame clones, though not all of them. From that table come the V and J calls and clone size; the DNA was used to work out D and trimming. The table lists tens of thousands of clones, about 80% of them singletons. The J segment lost 0 bases and the V segment lost 4 bases, leaving 12 bases of the junction unmatched. The germline gives CDR1 SGHRS, CDR2 YFSETQ. This CDR3 has 18 amino acids. The sequence was obtained from a human donor in a cohort sampled during active COVID-19. The chain has TRBV5-1 and TRBJ1-4; 7 nucleotides agree with TRBD1. Sequencing was performed on peripheral blood. The chain's CDR3 is CASSQLSLGTATNEKLFF. CDR3 sequence (DNA): TGCGCCAGCAGCCAGCTTTCGTTAGGGACAGCAACTAATGAAAAACTGTTTTTT.